This T cell receptor (beta chain) comes out of a study of human T cells and chemical hapten exposure. Study background: Patch testing was performed with 0.01% DPC on the upper back, with reading at 6 days.

From the RACE reads, TCRdb called clonotypes with MiXCR, one entry per CDR3 protein. The repertoire holds about 120,000 distinct CDR3 sequences, with roughly an eighth as singletons. Time point defined: patch test 1, 2 weeks after DPC sensitization. Treatment meaning: therapeutic diphenylcyclopropenone sensitization with weekly scalp DPC. CDR3 length: 16 residues. CDR1 LGHNA and CDR2 YNFKEQ come from the germline V gene. Losses at the gene ends were 0 bases for V and 5 bases for J; bases not matched to a gene: 8. Specimen: whole blood, collected in connection with sensitization to the hapten diphenylcyclopropenone (DPC). This chain connects TRBV4-2 to TRBJ2-3, with 7 nucleotides matching TRBD2. The source is a man in his late teens or twenties with alopecia areata. Some clones in this sample may be carry-over from other donors' samples. The CDR3 nucleotides are TGTGCCAGCAGCCAAGAGAAACCGGGGGGAGGAGATACGCAGTATTTT. It specifies CASSQEKPGGGDTQYF.